These 29 T cell receptor beta chains originate from one sample sequenced in a study of blood T cell repertoires in COVID-19. The protocol was immunoSEQ multiplex PCR, while the TCRdb copy is restricted to in-frame clones and leaves out a portion. This sample has around 130,000 clones; approximately 71% occur once, and the top ten carry 6.5% to 9%. The source material was peripheral blood. These receptors were obtained from a human donor in a cohort sampled during active COVID-19.

The gene calls are TRBV6-1 and TRBJ2-7, with D perhaps TRBD2 (5 bases). The V end lost 1 base, the J end lost 0 bases, and 10 bases lay between the germline ends. Germline values: CDR1 MNHNS, CDR2 SASEGT. The CDR3 extends over 15 amino acids. CDR3 protein: CASSEGPRGSYEQYF. The CDR3 nucleotides are TGTGCCAGCAGTGAAGGGCCTCGGGGCTCCTACGAGCAGTACTTC.

The genes are TRBV19 and TRBJ2-2, with a tentative D call TRBD2 (6 bases). The germline V gene encodes CDR1 LNHDA and CDR2 SQIVND (reference sequence). The V gene lost 6 bases and the J gene lost 2 bases, with 16 bases spanning the gap. The CDR3 runs 16 residues. The CDR3 DNA is TGTGCCAGTAGCAAGCCGGGACTTTCAAACACCGGGGAGCTGTTTTTT. It translates to CASSKPGLSNTGELFF. Full variable domain (rest looked up from reference TRBV19 and TRBJ2-2): DGGITQSPKYLFRKEGQNVTLSCEQNLNHDAMYWYRQDPGQGLRLIYYSQIVNDFQKGDIAEGYSVSREKKESFPLTVTSAQKNPTAFYLCASSKPGLSNTGELFFGEGSRLTVL.

The chain has TRBV4-2 and TRBJ1-1, with TRBD1 identical over 9 bases. This CDR3 has 18 amino acids. From germline, CDR1 is LGHNA and CDR2 YNFKEQ. The ends lost 4 bases at V and 4 bases at J; junction bases unmatched: 16. The CDR3 loop reads CASSRYFGTGLLGTEAFF. Here the CDR3 DNA reads TGTGCCAGCAGCCGGTATTTTGGGACAGGGTTGTTGGGCACTGAAGCTTTCTTT.

For this clone: One junction end disagrees with the germline gene, perhaps due to a read error. The chain couples TRBV6-6 to TRBJ1-4; 7 nucleotides align to TRBD1. Germline loops: CDR1 MNHNY, CDR2 SVGAGI (reference sequence). The CDR3 has 12 amino acids. CDR3 in amino acids: CASSTVDRDLSF. The CDR3 nucleotides read TGTGCCAGCAGTACAGTCGACAGGGACTTGTCTTTT.

The chain uses TRBV7-8 and TRBJ2-7; 9 bases align to TRBD1. Looked up from germline, CDR1 is SGHVS and CDR2 is FQNEAQ. The V segment lost 4 bases and the J segment 1 base; nucleotides outside the gene matches: 8. The CDR3 sequence is 16 residues long. Here the CDR3 DNA reads TGTGCCAGCAGCTCCATTTCCGGGACAGGGTCCTACGAGCAGTACTTC. This codes for CASSSISGTGSYEQYF.

The J gene is TRBJ2-7, the V gene TRBV11-2; possible D gene TRBD2, 5 bases. Trimming cost V 0 bases and J 0 bases, with 18 bases left between them. Germline CDR1 is SGHAT and CDR2 is FQNNGV. The CDR3 has 18 residues. The CDR3 DNA is TGTGCCAGCAGCTTAGATCTAAGCGAGGGTCCAAGCTCCTACGAGCAGTACTTC. It encodes CASSLDLSEGPSSYEQYF.

V and J are TRBV11-2 and TRBJ1-2; 8 bases align to TRBD1. The CDR3 length is 13 residues. CDR1 and CDR2 from the germline V gene are SGHAT and FQNNGV. J was trimmed by 7 bases and V by 1 base; bases with no gene match: 2. CDR3 amino acids: CASSLGRGLGYTF. As DNA, the CDR3 is TGTGCCAGCAGCTTAGGCAGGGGGCTTGGCTACACCTTC.

The genes are TRBV13 and TRBJ2-3, with TRBD1 matching over 8 bases. In germline, CDR1 is PRHDT, CDR2 FYEKMQ (reference sequence). With 1 base clipped from V and 6 bases from J, the junction kept 6 bases outside the gene matches. This CDR3 spans 15 amino acids. The CDR3 DNA follows: TGTGCCAGCAGCTTAGAATACAGGGGGGCGGATACGCAGTATTTT. Translating gives CASSLEYRGADTQYF.

The J gene is TRBJ2-7, the V gene TRBV3-1 (or the pseudogene TRBV3-2), with 9 bases aligning to TRBD1. CDR3 length: 16 residues. The germline gives CDR1 LGHDT, CDR2 YNNKEL (reference sequence). V dropped 3 bases and J dropped 2; count of bases not matched to a gene: 8. The CDR3 region is CASSQLPGQGAYEQYF. The CDR3 DNA follows: TGTGCCAGCAGCCAGCTACCGGGACAGGGAGCCTACGAGCAGTACTTC.

The chain joins TRBV11-2 to TRBJ1-4, with TRBD1 as a possible D gene (6 bases). In germline, CDR1 is SGHAT, CDR2 FQNNGV. V lost 4 bases to trimming and J lost 2 bases, with 14 bases between them. The CDR3 has 16 residues. CDR3 sequence (DNA): TGTGCCAGCAGCTCCGGACAGAGTCACACTAATGAAAAACTGTTTTTT. Protein product: CASSSGQSHTNEKLFF.

The chain couples TRBV28 to TRBJ1-2, with a possible D match to TRBD1 (5 bases). The germline V gene has CDR1 MDHEN and CDR2 SYDVKM. The V gene lost 6 bases and the J gene lost 8 bases, with 13 bases spanning the gap. CDR3 length equals 12 residues. The CDR3 protein is CASSQNRPGYTF. Written as DNA, the CDR3 is TGTGCCAGCAGCCAGAACAGGCCGGGCTACACCTTC.

Ten or more counts support this clone. The V and J genes are TRBV27 and TRBJ2-7; a possible D gene is TRBD2 (6 bases). Germline assignment: CDR1 MNHEY and CDR2 SMNVEV (reference sequence). The CDR3 is made up of 13 amino acids. The germline V and J ends were trimmed by 1 base and 11 bases, with 15 bases remaining between them. CDR3 sequence (DNA): TGTGCCAGCAGTTTATTGGGCGGGGCCCTAGAGTACTTC. As protein: CASSLLGGALEYF.

This clone turned up a few times. This chain links TRBV7-6 with TRBJ1-1; D is possibly TRBD1 (5 bases). In germline, CDR1 is SGHVS, CDR2 FNYEAQ. This CDR3 region has 15 residues. V shed 1 base and J shed 6 bases, with 15 bases lying between them. The CDR3 spells CASSLEAGWGAEAFF. The CDR3 nucleotides are TGTGCCAGCAGCTTAGAAGCAGGGTGGGGCGCTGAAGCTTTCTTT. Full variable domain (remainder filled in from reference TRBV7-6 and TRBJ1-1): GAGVSQSPRYKVTKRGQDVALRCDPISGHVSLYWYRQALGQGPEFLTYFNYEAQQDKSGLPNDRFSAERPEGSISTLTIQRTEQRDSAMYRCASSLEAGWGAEAFFGQGTRLTVV.

The chain uses TRBV28 and TRBJ2-7; TRBD1 might be the D (6 bases). The CDR3 length is 13 residues. V was cut by 7 bases and J by 3 bases, with 13 bases left in between. Germline CDR1 is MDHEN and CDR2 is SYDVKM. CDR3 sequence (DNA): TGTGCCAGCAAATTGCCGGGACACTACGAGCAGTACTTC. Translation gives CASKLPGHYEQYF.

The chain couples TRBV12-5 to TRBJ1-3; perhaps TRBD1 as D (6 bases). Trimming took 0 bases from V and 4 from J, leaving 7 bases between them. CDR1 LGHNT and CDR2 FRNRAP come from the germline V gene. The CDR3 extends over 14 amino acids. The chain's CDR3 is CASGLVTGGNTIYF. CDR3 nucleotides: TGTGCTAGTGGTTTGGTAACAGGGGGAAACACCATATATTTT.

The genes are TRBV28 and TRBJ1-5; 11 bases match TRBD1. J was trimmed by 6 bases and V by 3 bases; bases with no gene match: 4. The CDR3 covers 15 residues. Per the germline V gene, CDR1 is MDHEN and CDR2 is SYDVKM. CDR3 nucleotide sequence: TGTGCCAGCAGTTTGGACAGGGGGCTGGGTCAGCCCCAGCATTTT. Its protein is CASSLDRGLGQPQHF.

The V call is TRBV28, the J call TRBJ1-4, with 11 bases that match TRBD1. CDR1 is MDHEN and CDR2 is SYDVKM in the germline V gene. The CDR3 is made up of 15 amino acids. V was clipped by 5 bases and J by 6 bases; unmatched bases: 5. The CDR3 DNA sequence: TGTGCCAGCAGTCTTCAGGGACAGGGGGATGAAAAACTGTTTTTT. It specifies CASSLQGQGDEKLFF.

This clone has more than one count but fewer than ten. The chain carries TRBV30 and TRBJ2-1, with D possibly matching TRBD2 (6 bases). This CDR3 is 12 amino acids long. Germline values: CDR1 GTSNPN, CDR2 SVGIG (reference sequence). The V and J ends lost 3 bases and 5 bases respectively, with 8 bases between them. The CDR3 here is CAWSGGNNEQFF. For the CDR3, the DNA is TGTGCCTGGAGCGGGGGAAACAATGAGCAGTTCTTC.

The CDR3 protein is CASSLRAAGYGNTIYF. Written as DNA, the CDR3 is TGCGCCAGCAGCTTGAGGGCCGCAGGGTACGGAAACACCATATATTTT. The J gene is TRBJ1-3, the V gene TRBV5-1; D is perhaps TRBD1 (5 bases). CDR1 is SGHRS, CDR2 YFSETQ, per germline. The CDR3 extends over 16 amino acids. Trimming took off 1 base at V and 4 bases at J, with 15 bases between the two ends.

The CDR3 is CASSPTYSTGDYGYTF. The CDR3 DNA reads TGTGCCAGCAGCCCAACCTACTCGACAGGGGATTATGGCTACACCTTC. The chain joins TRBV11-1 to TRBJ1-2, with 8 bases fitting TRBD1. The V and J ends lost 5 bases and 5 bases, in that order; junction bases with no gene match: 13. CDR1 and CDR2 from the germline V gene are SGHAT and FQDESV (reference sequence). This CDR3 is built from 16 residues.

This chain links TRBV5-4 with TRBJ2-7; no firm D call. V lost 6 bases and J lost 4, with 23 bases in between. This CDR3 is built from 16 residues. The germline gives CDR1 SGHNT, CDR2 YYREEE (reference sequence). The CDR3 protein is CASTFSWALKAYEQYF. CDR3 DNA: TGTGCCAGCACCTTCAGCTGGGCCTTAAAGGCGTACGAGCAGTACTTC.

This chain links TRBV27 with TRBJ2-2; D might be TRBD1 (6 bases). The CDR3 runs to 14 residues. CDR1 is MNHEY, CDR2 SMNVEV, per germline (reference sequence). Trimming took off 8 bases at V and 6 bases at J, with 16 bases between the two ends. The CDR3: CASSDSRGPGELFF. As DNA, the CDR3 is TGTGCCAGCTCGGACAGCCGCGGGCCCGGGGAGCTGTTTTTT.

The genes are TRBV29-1 and TRBJ2-7; TRBD2 aligns across 15 bases. V lost 6 bases to trimming and J lost 3 bases; unmatched junction nucleotides: 15. Germline V gene data show CDR1 as SQVTM and CDR2 as ANQGSEA. This CDR3 has 18 amino acids. The CDR3 spells CSVVPTGTSGRIGYEQYF. In DNA, the CDR3 is TGCAGCGTCGTGCCTACCGGGACTAGCGGGAGGATAGGCTACGAGCAGTACTTC.

The rearrangement uses TRBV4-1 and TRBJ1-1, with D hard to call. V dropped 0 bases and J dropped 1 base, with 21 bases sitting between them. The germline gives CDR1 MGHRA, CDR2 YSYEKL. This CDR3 contains 19 residues. The DNA for the CDR3 is TGCGCCAGCAGCCAAGATAGGTTAGCAGACGAGTTGGGGAACACTGAAGCTTTCTTT. The encoded protein is CASSQDRLADELGNTEAFF.

This chain connects TRBV6-5 to TRBJ2-7; tentative D call: TRBD1 (7 bases). The V end was cut by 8 bases, the J end by 6 bases, with 20 bases between. The CDR3 has 14 amino acids. Germline-derived CDR1 and CDR2 are MNHEY and SVGAGI. The CDR3 region is CASESQGGSGEQYF. The CDR3, as DNA: TGTGCCAGCGAATCCCAGGGGGGCTCAGGCGAGCAGTACTTC.

This chain uses TRBV6-5 with TRBJ1-1; tentative D call: TRBD1 (6 bases). This CDR3 has 15 amino acids. Germline CDR1 MNHEY, CDR2 SVGAGI. The ends were cut back, 9 bases at V and 3 bases at J, with 20 bases in the middle. The DNA for the CDR3 is TGTGCCAGTTCGGCTACAGGGTCCCTGTACACTGAAGCTTTCTTT. This gives the protein CASSATGSLYTEAFF.

The V call is TRBV7-9, the J call TRBJ2-1; 7 nucleotides agree with TRBD2. CDR1 is SEHNR, CDR2 FQNEAQ, per germline (reference sequence). The CDR3 consists of 15 residues. The V gene end was trimmed by 5 bases and the J gene end by 0 bases; junction bases not matched to a gene: 4. The CDR3 DNA is TGTGCCAGCAGCCAGAGCGGGAACTCCTACAATGAGCAGTTCTTC. Protein sequence: CASSQSGNSYNEQFF.

V usage is TRBV12-5 and J usage is TRBJ1-2, with TRBD1 identical over 8 bases. Per the germline V gene, CDR1 is LGHNT and CDR2 is FRNRAP. The CDR3 sequence is 17 residues long. J was trimmed by 0 bases and V by 3 bases; bases with no gene match: 9. The CDR3 DNA is TGTGCTAGTGGTTTCCCGGACAGGGTTTCATCTAACTATGGCTACACCTTC. It is translated as CASGFPDRVSSNYGYTF.

This sequence joins TRBV11-3 and TRBJ2-1; no clear D. Per the germline V gene, CDR1 is SGHNT and CDR2 is YENEEA. CDR3 size: 14 residues. With 0 bases removed from V and 12 bases from J, the gap between germline ends came to 15 bases. The CDR3, as DNA: TGTGCCAGCAGCTTAGATCTGGCCAGGTATAGGCAGTTCTTC. It is translated as CASSLDLARYRQFF. Full variable domain (rest looked up from reference TRBV11-3 and TRBJ2-1): EAGVVQSPRYKIIEKKQPVAFWCNPISGHNTLYWYLQNLGQGPELLIRYENEEAVDDSQLPKDRFSAERLKGVDSTLKIQPAELGDSAVYLCASSLDLARYRQFFGPGTRLTVL.